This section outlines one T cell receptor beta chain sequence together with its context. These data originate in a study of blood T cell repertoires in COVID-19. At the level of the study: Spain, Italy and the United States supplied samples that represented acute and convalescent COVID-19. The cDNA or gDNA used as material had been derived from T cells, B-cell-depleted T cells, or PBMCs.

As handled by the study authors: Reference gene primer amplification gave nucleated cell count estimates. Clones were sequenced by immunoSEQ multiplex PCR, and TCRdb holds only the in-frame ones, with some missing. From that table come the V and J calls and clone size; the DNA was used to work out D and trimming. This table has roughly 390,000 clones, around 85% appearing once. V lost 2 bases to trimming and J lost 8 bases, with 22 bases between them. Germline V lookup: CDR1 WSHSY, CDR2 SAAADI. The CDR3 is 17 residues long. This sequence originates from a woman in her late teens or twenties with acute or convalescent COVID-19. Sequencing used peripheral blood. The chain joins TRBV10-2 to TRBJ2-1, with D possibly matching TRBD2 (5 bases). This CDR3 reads CASSERVWRTGLDEQFF. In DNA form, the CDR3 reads TGCGCCAGCAGTGAGAGGGTTTGGCGGACTGGGTTGGATGAGCAGTTCTTC.